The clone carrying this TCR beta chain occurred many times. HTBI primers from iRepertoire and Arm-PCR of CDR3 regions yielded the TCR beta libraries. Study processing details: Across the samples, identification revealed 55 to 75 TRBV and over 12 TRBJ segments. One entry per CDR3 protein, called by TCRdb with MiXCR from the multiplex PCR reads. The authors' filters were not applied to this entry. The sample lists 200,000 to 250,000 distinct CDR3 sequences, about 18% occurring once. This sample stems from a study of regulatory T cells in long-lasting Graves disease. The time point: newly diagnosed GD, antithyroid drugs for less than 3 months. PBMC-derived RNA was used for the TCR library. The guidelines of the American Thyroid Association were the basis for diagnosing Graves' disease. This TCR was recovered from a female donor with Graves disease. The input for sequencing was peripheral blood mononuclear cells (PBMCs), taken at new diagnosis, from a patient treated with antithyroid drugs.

Here the CDR3 reads CASSLRRQGARGYTF. CDR3 nucleotide sequence: TGTGCCAGCAGTTTAAGGCGGCAGGGGGCGCGTGGCTACACCTTC. This rearrangement joins TRBV12-3 or TRBV12-4 to TRBJ1-2; 8 bases are shared with TRBD1. The junction had 9 bases not matched to a gene; V was cut back by 2 bases and J by 7 bases. The CDR3 extends over 15 amino acids.